Detailed here is one T cell receptor beta chain. Its antigen is currently not known. The record has no base qualities; no much larger clone is one base away. Whole blood was collected in K2EDTA tubes by collaborating institutions according to the institutions' own protocols. For TCRbeta analysis, collaborator samples were shipped as frozen whole blood, as isolated PBMCs, or as DNA extracted from either sample type. This sample was taken from a study of blood T cell repertoires in COVID-19 (dated by TCRdb to the early 2020s). About the full investigation: Collaborator samples came from the United States, Italy and Spain and covered acute and convalescent phases of COVID-19. The prospective study material was composed of cDNA or gDNA derived from T cells, B-cell-depleted T cells, or PBMCs. The dataset comprised deeply sampled blood TCRbeta repertoires from subjects exposed to, actively infected with, or recovered from COVID-19. The repertoires were released in a freely available public database meant as a resource for research on the immune response to SARS-CoV-2. Samples came from the ongoing ImmuneRACE study (first 160 participants) plus 1,254 subjects from 6 global collaborators. Nearly every sample came with metadata listing a de-identified subject ID, COVID-19 status, age in years and sex. Where available, HLA class I and class II types were obtained from metadata supplied by the sample provider rather than from assay-based typing.

TCRbeta CDR3 regions were amplified from genomic DNA by means of the immunoSEQ Assay, a bias-controlled multiplex PCR. The study's own analysis went as follows. The number of nucleated cells in each sample was estimated from the amplification of reference gene primers within the assay. To quantify the absolute abundance of each unique TCRbeta CDR3 rearrangement, sequence reads were collapsed and filtered. Productive Simpson clonality was computed per sample as the square root of Simpson's diversity index over productive rearrangements. This immuneACCESS table, as held by TCRdb, lists in-frame sequences with V and J called but not all clones. Of the missing ones, under half trace to an unresolved V gene in checked studies; the others have no known cause. That table supplies the V and J calls and clone size; D and trimming were determined from the DNA. The table for this sample lists tens of thousands of clones; 86% of them were counted only once. Around 3.2% of the sample is taken by the ten largest.

The CDR3 numbers 15 residues from cysteine through phenylalanine. Solely the CDR3 DNA is kept, with 45 bases framed from the first base. CDR1 and CDR2 are read off the germline V gene as SGHTA and FQGNSA. Relative to germline, V is 1 base shorter and J is 7 bases shorter, with 14 bases between their ends. What the authors observed across the whole study: The amount of clinical and demographic metadata varied by source and participant and was provided uncurated.

The specimen was peripheral blood. The TCR originated in a woman of 80 years or more with acute or convalescent COVID-19. This chain is built from TRBV7-2 and TRBJ1-5; a weak D assignment points to TRBD1 (6 bases agree). The CDR3: CASSLGSGARQPQHF. The nucleotide sequence is given as TGTGCCAGCAGCTTAGGGTCAGGGGCTAGGCAGCCCCAGCATTTT.